This entry concerns a single T cell receptor beta chain. This record comes from a study of T cell responses to AZD1222 COVID-19 vaccine. TCRdb keeps only in-frame clones here, not all; method: immunoSEQ multiplex PCR. The data hold some 150,000 clones, with more than 75% observed a single time. Trimming left V 7 bases short and J 6 bases short, with 15 bases between. This CDR3 contains 14 residues. Germline lookup yields CDR1 MDHEN and CDR2 SYDVKM. The clonotype originates from an adult who received the AZD1222 COVID-19 vaccine. The chain has TRBV28 and TRBJ2-2; D may match TRBD1 or TRBD2 (6 bases each). The starting material was peripheral blood, obtained 28 days after the second AZD1222 dose. The CDR3 bases are TGTGCCAGCACCTTGGGGGGCCAATCCGGGGAGCTGTTTTTT. Translated: CASTLGGQSGELFF.